This passage covers 10 T cell receptor beta chains from one sample sequenced in a study of technical replicates of blood from a few donors. Sequencing was performed with immunoSEQ multiplex PCR; in TCRdb, only in-frame clones are kept and a portion is missing. Of some 80,000 clones in the sample, 75% to 90% are singletons; the top ten hold about 4%. Source material: PBMCs. The receptors originated from a human donor in good health. Some clones in this sample may be carry-over from other donors' samples.

This chain joins TRBV7-9 and TRBJ2-2; a possible D gene is TRBD1 (6 bases). CDR1 is SEHNR, CDR2 FQNEAQ, per germline (reference sequence). Between the trimmed V and J ends, which lost 4 bases and 7 bases, there was a span of 16 bases. The CDR3 extends over 15 amino acids. The CDR3 nucleotides read TGTGCCAGCAGCTCGAACAGGGACGGCGGCGGGGAGCTGTTTTTT. It yields the protein CASSSNRDGGGELFF.

The rearrangement links TRBV7-8 to TRBJ1-4; 8 bases align to TRBD1. J lost 0 bases, V lost 5 bases, and 11 bases had no gene match. The CDR3 has 18 amino acids. CDR1 is SGHVS and CDR2 is FQNEAQ in the germline V gene. CDR3 in amino acids: CASSPRAGGGTTNEKLFF. DNA of the CDR3: TGTGCCAGCAGCCCCCGGGCAGGGGGCGGTACAACTAATGAAAAACTGTTTTTT. Filled out from reference TRBV7-8 and TRBJ1-4, the complete variable domain reads GAGVSQSPRYKVAKRGQDVALRCDPISGHVSLFWYQQALGQGPEFLTYFQNEAQLDKSGLPSDRFFAERPEGSVSTLKIQRTQQEDSAVYLCASSPRAGGGTTNEKLFFGSGTQLSVL.

The chain is built from TRBV29-1 and TRBJ1-2; 10 nucleotides agree with TRBD1. The J segment lost 4 bases and the V segment lost 7 bases, leaving 9 bases of the junction unmatched. The germline gives CDR1 SQVTM, CDR2 ANQGSEA. This CDR3 comprises 14 residues. The CDR3, as DNA: TGCAGCGCCGGACCGGGACAGGGGATCTATGGCTACACCTTC. It translates to CSAGPGQGIYGYTF.

Worth noting for this clone: Other DNA sequences within the sample encode an identical CDR3. The chain has TRBV5-8 and TRBJ2-6; D may be TRBD2 (5 bases). Germline CDR1 is SGHTS and CDR2 is YDEGEE. The CDR3 is 16 amino acids. Trimming stripped 0 bases from V and 2 bases from J, with 9 bases between. Written as DNA, the CDR3 is TGTGCCAGCAGCTTGGAGTCGGGGACTGGGGCCAACGTCCTGACTTTC. Translation: CASSLESGTGANVLTF.

The chain uses TRBV4-2 and TRBJ1-2; TRBD1 matches 8 bases. Trimming removed 4 bases from V and 1 base from J; junction bases left unmatched: 5. The CDR3 loop spans 15 amino acids. Germline V gene lookup returns CDR1 LGHNA and CDR2 YNFKEQ. The CDR3 DNA reads TGTGCCAGCAGCCGATCCGGGACAGGTAACTATGGCTACACCTTC. Encoded protein: CASSRSGTGNYGYTF.

This clone has just one count. This sequence joins TRBV29-1 and TRBJ2-5; 8 bases line up with TRBD1. The CDR3 length is 15 residues. Looked up from germline, CDR1 is SQVTM and CDR2 is ANQGSEA. After removal of 0 bases from V and 0 bases from J, the junction contained 3 bases not matched to a gene. The CDR3 is CSVEDGQGYQETQYF. DNA of the CDR3: TGCAGCGTTGAAGATGGACAGGGTTACCAAGAGACCCAGTACTTC.

The genes are TRBV4-3 and TRBJ2-7, with a weak D call TRBD1 (5 bases). Germline lookup yields CDR1 LGHNA and CDR2 YSLEER. V was trimmed by 1 base and J by 2 bases, leaving 12 bases between them. CDR3 length: 15 residues. The CDR3 protein is CASSQGIRGTYEQYF. CDR3 sequence (DNA): TGCGCCAGCAGCCAAGGAATTAGGGGAACCTACGAGCAGTACTTC.

About this clone: This CDR3 is missing its conserved last phenylalanine or tryptophan, likely due to a read error. No DNA is shown, since the ends of the CDR3 on it are uncertain; the CDR3 is the one TCRdb lists. This sequence joins TRBV5-3 and TRBJ2-7; TRBD2 is the table's D call and was not checked against the DNA. TRBV5-3 is treated as an ORF (open reading frame) with a function not yet certain. Including both end residues, the CDR3 is 8 amino acids long. The CDR3 sequence is CAREGPFH.

The chain employs TRBV30 and TRBJ2-2, with a possible D match to TRBD1 (6 bases). V lost 0 bases and J 6 bases, leaving 14 bases between the germline ends. Germline V gene data show CDR1 as GTSNPN and CDR2 as SVGIG (reference sequence). The CDR3 contains 15 residues. Written as DNA, the CDR3 is TGTGCCTGGAGTGTACGAACAGGGAGACCCGGGGAGCTGTTTTTT. Its protein is CAWSVRTGRPGELFF.

The chain links TRBV4-2 to TRBJ1-1, with 7 bases aligning to TRBD1. V lost 0 bases to trimming and J lost 6 bases; unmatched junction nucleotides: 7. CDR1 is LGHNA, CDR2 YNFKEQ, per germline. The length of the CDR3 is 15 residues. The CDR3 nucleotides are TGTGCCAGCAGCCAAGAGGGAACAGGGGTTCCTGAAGCTTTCTTT. Translated: CASSQEGTGVPEAFF.